This TCR beta chain was obtained from a study of shared clonotypes between healthy human individuals. In the naive CD8 group, cells lacked CD45RO and were positively selected for CCR7, so terminally differentiated effector memory CD45RA+ cells were left out. This table comes from immunoSEQ multiplex PCR, and its TCRdb copy is limited to in-frame clones, with some not included. The sample contains about 580,000 clones, 95% to 98% of which appear only once. General study points: Only blood underwent sampling, and tissue repertoires likely differ.

CDR3 length equals 15 residues. Trimming took 6 bases from V and 5 from J, leaving 19 bases between them. The germline CDR1 and CDR2 sequences are SEHNR and FQNEAQ (reference sequence). With respect to this clone: Antigen: not known.

V is TRBV7-9 and J is TRBJ2-5, with a tentative D call TRBD1 (6 bases). The TCR comes from a man under 40 in good health. The sequencing input was naive CD8+ T cells sorted from blood. DNA for the CDR3: TGTGCCAGCAGTCCGGCCACAGGGAATGACGAGACCCAGTACTTC. Its protein product is CASSPATGNDETQYF.